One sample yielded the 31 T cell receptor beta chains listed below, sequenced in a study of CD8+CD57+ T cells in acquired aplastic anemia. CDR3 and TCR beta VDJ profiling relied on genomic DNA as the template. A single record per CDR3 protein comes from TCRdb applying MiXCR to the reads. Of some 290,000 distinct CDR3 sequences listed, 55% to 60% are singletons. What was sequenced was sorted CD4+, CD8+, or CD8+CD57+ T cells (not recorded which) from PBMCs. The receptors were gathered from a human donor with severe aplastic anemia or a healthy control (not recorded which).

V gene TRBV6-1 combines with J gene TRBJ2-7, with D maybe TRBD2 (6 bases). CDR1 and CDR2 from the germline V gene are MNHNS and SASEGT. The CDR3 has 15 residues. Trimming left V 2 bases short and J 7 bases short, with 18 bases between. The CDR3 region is CASSESPTRAGEQYF. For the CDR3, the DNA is TGTGCCAGCAGTGAATCCCCAACACGGGCGGGGGAGCAGTACTTC.

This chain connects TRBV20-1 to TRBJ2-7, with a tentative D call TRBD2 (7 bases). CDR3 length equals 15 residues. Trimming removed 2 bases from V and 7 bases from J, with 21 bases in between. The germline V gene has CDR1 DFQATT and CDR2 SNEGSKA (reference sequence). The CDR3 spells CSARRNTGGVLEQYF. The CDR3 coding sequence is TGCAGTGCTAGACGTAATACGGGGGGCGTTCTGGAGCAGTACTTC.

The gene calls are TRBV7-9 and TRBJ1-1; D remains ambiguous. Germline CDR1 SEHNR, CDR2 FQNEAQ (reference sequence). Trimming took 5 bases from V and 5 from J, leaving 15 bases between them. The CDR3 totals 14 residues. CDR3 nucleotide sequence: TGTGCCAGCAGCCCTAGAACGGCGGGGACTGAAGCTTTCTTT. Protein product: CASSPRTAGTEAFF. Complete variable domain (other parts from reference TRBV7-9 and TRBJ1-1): DTGVSQNPRHKITKRGQNVTFRCDPISEHNRLYWYRQTLGQGPEFLTYFQNEAQLEKSRLLSDRFSAERPKGSFSTLEIQRTEQGDSAMYLCASSPRTAGTEAFFGQGTRLTVV.

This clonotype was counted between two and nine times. This CDR3 is CATSDSLRLSYNEQFF. CDR3 DNA: TGTGCCACCAGTGATTCGCTCCGCCTCTCCTACAATGAGCAGTTCTTC. The chain uses TRBV24-1 and TRBJ2-1; D ambiguous. With 2 bases removed from V and 0 bases from J, the gap between germline ends came to 10 bases. Germline V gene sequence: CDR1 KGHDR, CDR2 SFDVKD. This CDR3 contains 16 residues.

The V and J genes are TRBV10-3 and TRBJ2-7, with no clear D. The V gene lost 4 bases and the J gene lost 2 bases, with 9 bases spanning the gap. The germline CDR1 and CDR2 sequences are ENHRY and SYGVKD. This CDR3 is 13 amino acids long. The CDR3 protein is CAISGHLPYEQYF. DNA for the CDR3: TGTGCCATCAGTGGACACCTCCCCTACGAGCAGTACTTC.

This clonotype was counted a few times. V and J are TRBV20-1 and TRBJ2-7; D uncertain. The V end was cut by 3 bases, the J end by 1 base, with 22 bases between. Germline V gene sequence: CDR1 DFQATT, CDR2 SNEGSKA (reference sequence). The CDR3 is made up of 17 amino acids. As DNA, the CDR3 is TGCAGTGCTAGTCTCTCAGGCCGGCCGCAGACTTCCTACGAGCAGTACTTC. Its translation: CSASLSGRPQTSYEQYF.

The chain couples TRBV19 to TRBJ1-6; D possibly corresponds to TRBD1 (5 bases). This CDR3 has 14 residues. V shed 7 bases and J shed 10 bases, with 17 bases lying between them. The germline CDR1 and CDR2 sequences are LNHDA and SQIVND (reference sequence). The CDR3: CASKPEERDSPLHF. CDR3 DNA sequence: TGTGCCAGTAAGCCGGAGGAAAGGGACTCACCCCTCCACTTT.

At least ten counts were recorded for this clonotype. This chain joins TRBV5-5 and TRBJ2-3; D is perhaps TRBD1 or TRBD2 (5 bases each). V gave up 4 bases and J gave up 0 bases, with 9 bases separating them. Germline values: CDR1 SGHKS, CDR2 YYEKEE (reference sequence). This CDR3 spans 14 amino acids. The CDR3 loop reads CASSHRTSTDTQYF. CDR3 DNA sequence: TGTGCCAGCAGCCACAGGACTAGCACAGATACGCAGTATTTT.

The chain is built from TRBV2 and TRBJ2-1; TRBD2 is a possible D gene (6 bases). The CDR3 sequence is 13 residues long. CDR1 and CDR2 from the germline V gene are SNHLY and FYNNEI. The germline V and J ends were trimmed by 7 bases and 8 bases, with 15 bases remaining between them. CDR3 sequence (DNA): TGTGCCAGCATGCAGGGACTGGGGGATGAGCAGTTCTTC. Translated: CASMQGLGDEQFF. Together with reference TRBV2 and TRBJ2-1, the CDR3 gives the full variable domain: EPEVTQTPSHQVTQMGQEVILRCVPISNHLYFYWYRQILGQKVEFLVSFYNNEISEKSEIFDDQFSVERPDGSNFTLKIRSTKLEDSAMYFCASMQGLGDEQFFGPGTRLTVL.

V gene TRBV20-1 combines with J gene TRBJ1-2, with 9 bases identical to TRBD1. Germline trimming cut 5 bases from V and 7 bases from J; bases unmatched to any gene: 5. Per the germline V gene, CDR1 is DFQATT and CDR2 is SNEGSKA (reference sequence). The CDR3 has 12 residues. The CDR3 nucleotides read TGCAGTGCTGCGGGACAGGGTGGTGGCTACACCTTC. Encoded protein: CSAAGQGGGYTF.

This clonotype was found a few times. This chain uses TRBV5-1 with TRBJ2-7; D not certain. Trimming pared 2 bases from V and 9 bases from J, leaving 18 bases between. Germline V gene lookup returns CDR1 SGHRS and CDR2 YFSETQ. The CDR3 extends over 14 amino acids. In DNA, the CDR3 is TGCGCCAGCAGCTTTAGTGATCCCTCGGTGGGGCAGTACTTC. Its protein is CASSFSDPSVGQYF.

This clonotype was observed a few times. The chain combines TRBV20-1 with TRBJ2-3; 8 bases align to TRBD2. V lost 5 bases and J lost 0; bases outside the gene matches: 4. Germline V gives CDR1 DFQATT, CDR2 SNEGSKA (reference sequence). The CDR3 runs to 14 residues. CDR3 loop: CSAAGGRSTDTQYF. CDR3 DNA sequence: TGCAGTGCTGCGGGGGGACGTAGCACAGATACGCAGTATTTT.

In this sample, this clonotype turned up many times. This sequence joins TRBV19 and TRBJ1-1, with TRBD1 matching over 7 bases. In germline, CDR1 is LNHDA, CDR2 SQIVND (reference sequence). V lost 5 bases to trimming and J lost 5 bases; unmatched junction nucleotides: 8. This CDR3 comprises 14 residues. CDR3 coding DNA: TGTGCCAGTAGTTCCCAGGGGGGATGGACTGAAGCTTTCTTT. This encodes CASSSQGGWTEAFF.

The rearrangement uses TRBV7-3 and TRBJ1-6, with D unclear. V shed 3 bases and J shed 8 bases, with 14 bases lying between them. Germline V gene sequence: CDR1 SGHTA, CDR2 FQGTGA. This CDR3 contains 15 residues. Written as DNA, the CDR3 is TGTGCCAGCAGCTTGCGGGGTAGGTGGGATTCACCCCTCCACTTT. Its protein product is CASSLRGRWDSPLHF. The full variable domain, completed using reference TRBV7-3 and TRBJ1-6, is GAGVSQTPSNKVTEKGKYVELRCDPISGHTALYWYRQSLGQGPEFLIYFQGTGAADDSGLPNDRFFAVRPEGSVSTLKIQRTERGDSAVYLCASSLRGRWDSPLHFGNGTRLTVT.

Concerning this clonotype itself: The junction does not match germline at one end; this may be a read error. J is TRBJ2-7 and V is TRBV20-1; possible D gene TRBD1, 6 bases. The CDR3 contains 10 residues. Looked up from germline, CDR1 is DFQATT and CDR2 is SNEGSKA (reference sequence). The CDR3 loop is CGASRGEQYF. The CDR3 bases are TGCGGTGCTAGTAGGGGGGAGCAGTACTTC.

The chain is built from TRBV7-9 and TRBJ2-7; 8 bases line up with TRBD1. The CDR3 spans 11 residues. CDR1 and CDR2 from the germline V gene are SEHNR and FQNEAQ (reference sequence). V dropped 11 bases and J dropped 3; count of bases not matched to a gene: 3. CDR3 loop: CAVGTGYEQYF. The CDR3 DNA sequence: TGTGCCGTAGGGACAGGCTACGAGCAGTACTTC.

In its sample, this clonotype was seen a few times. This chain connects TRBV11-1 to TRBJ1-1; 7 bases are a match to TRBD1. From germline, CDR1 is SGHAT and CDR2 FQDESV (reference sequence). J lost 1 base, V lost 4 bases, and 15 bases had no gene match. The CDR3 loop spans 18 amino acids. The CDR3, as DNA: TGTGCCAGCAGCTCCCAACAGGGGTTTTCGGCGGGGAACACTGAAGCTTTCTTT. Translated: CASSSQQGFSAGNTEAFF.

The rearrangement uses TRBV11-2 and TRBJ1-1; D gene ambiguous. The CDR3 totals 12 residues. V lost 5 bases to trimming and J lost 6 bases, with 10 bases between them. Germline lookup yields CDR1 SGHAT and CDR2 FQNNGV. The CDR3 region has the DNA TGTGCCAGCAGCCCAACCTTGGCTGAAGCTTTCTTT. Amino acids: CASSPTLAEAFF.

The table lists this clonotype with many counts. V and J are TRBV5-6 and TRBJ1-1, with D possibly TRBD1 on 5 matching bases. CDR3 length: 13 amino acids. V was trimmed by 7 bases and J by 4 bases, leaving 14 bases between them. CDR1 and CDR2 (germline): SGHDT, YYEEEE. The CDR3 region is CASELGGGTEAFF. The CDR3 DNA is TGTGCCAGCGAACTCGGGGGGGGCACTGAAGCTTTCTTT.

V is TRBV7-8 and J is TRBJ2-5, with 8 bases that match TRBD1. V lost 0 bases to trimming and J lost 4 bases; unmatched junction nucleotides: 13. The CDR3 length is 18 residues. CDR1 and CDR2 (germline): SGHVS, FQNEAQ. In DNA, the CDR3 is TGTGCCAGCAGCTTAGCCCCAGGGGGCGGCGGTGAAGGAGAGACCCAGTACTTC. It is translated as CASSLAPGGGGEGETQYF.

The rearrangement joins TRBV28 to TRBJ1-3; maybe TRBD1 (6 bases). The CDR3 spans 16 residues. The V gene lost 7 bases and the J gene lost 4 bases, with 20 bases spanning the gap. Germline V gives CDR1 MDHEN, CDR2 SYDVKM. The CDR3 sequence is CASIQRGEGGGNTIYF. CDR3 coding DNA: TGTGCCAGCATCCAAAGGGGGGAGGGCGGCGGAAACACCATATATTTT. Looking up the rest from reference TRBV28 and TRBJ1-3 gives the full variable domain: DVKVTQSSRYLVKRTGEKVFLECVQDMDHENMFWYRQDPGLGLRLIYFSYDVKMKEKGDIPEGYSVSREKKERFSLILESASTNQTSMYLCASIQRGEGGGNTIYFGEGSWLTVV.

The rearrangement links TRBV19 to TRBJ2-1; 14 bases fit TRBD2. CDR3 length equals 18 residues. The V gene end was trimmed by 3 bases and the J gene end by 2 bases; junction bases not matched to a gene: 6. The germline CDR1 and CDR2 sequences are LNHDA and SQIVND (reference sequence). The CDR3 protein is CASSIGTSGSTAYNEQFF. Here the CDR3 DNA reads TGTGCCAGTAGTATCGGGACTAGCGGGAGTACTGCCTACAATGAGCAGTTCTTC.

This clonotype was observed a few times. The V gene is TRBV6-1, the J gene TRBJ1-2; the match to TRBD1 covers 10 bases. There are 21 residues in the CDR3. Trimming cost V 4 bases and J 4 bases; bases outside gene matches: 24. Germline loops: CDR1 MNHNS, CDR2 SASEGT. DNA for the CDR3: TGTGCCAGCAGTGGATTTGACAGGGGGCTCCCATCTGGAGCGCGACCCTATGGCTACACCTTC. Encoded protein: CASSGFDRGLPSGARPYGYTF.

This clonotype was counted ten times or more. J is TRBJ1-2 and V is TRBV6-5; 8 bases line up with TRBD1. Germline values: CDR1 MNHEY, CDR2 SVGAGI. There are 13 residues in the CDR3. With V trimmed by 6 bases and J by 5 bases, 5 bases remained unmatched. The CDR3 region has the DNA TGTGCCAGCAGGGACAGGGCCTCTTATGGCTACACCTTC. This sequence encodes CASRDRASYGYTF.

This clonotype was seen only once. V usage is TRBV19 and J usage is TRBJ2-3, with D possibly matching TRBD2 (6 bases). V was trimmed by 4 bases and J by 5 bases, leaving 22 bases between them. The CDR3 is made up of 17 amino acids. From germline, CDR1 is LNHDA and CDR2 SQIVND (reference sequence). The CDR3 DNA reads TGTGCCAGTAGTACCCCATCGGGACTCCCTGAGGGAGATACGCAGTATTTT. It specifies CASSTPSGLPEGDTQYF. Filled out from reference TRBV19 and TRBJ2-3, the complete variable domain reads DGGITQSPKYLFRKEGQNVTLSCEQNLNHDAMYWYRQDPGQGLRLIYYSQIVNDFQKGDIAEGYSVSREKKESFPLTVTSAQKNPTAFYLCASSTPSGLPEGDTQYFGPGTRLTVL.

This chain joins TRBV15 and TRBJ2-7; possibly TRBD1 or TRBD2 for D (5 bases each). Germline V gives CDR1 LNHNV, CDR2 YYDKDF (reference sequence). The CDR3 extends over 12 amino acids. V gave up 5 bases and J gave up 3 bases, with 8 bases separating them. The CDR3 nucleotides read TGTGCCACCAGCGGGACCAGCTACGAGCAGTACTTC. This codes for CATSGTSYEQYF.

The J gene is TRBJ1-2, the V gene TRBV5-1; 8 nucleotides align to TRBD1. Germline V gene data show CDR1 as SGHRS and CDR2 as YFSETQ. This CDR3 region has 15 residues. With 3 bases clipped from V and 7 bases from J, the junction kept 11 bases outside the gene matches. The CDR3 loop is CASSYNRQGRGGYTF. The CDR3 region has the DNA TGCGCCAGCAGCTACAACAGACAGGGGAGGGGTGGCTACACCTTC.

The CDR3 reads CASAGTGRAQPQHF. The CDR3 nucleotides are TGTGCCAGCGCTGGGACAGGGAGGGCTCAGCCCCAGCATTTT. The chain has TRBV28 and TRBJ1-5; TRBD1 agrees at 9 bases. The CDR3 loop spans 14 amino acids. The junction had 8 bases not matched to a gene; V was cut back by 8 bases and J by 6 bases. Per germline, CDR1 MDHEN and CDR2 SYDVKM.

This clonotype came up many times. The CDR3 sequence: CASSERGIGETQYF. The CDR3 DNA is TGTGCCAGCAGTGAACGCGGGATCGGGGAGACCCAGTACTTC. This rearrangement joins TRBV6-1 to TRBJ2-5; TRBD2 might be the D (6 bases). Germline V gene lookup returns CDR1 MNHNS and CDR2 SASEGT. The germline V and J ends were trimmed by 2 bases and 5 bases, with 12 bases remaining between them. CDR3 length: 14 residues.

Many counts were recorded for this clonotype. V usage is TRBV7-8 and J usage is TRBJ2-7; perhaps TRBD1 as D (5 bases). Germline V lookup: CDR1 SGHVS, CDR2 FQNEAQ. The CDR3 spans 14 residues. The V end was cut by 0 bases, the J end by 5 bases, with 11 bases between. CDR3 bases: TGTGCCAGCAGCTTAGCCGGTGGGGCCAACGAGCAGTACTTC. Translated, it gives CASSLAGGANEQYF.

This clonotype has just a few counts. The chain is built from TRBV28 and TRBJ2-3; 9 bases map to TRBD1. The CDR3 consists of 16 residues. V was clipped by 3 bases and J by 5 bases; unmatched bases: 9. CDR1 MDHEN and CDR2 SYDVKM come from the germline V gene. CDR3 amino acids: CASSFFGTGRGDTQYF. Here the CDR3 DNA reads TGTGCCAGCAGTTTCTTCGGGACAGGGAGAGGAGATACGCAGTATTTT.